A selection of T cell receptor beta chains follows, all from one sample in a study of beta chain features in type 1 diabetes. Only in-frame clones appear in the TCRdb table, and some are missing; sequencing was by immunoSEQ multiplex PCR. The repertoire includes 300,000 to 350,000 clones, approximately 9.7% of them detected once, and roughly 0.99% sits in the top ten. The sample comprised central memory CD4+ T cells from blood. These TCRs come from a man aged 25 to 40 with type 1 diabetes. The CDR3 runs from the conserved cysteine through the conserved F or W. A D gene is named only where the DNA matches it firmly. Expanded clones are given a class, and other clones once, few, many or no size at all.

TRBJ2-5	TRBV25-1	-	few	CASSHQISSRQETQYF	TGTGCCAGCAGCCATCAGATCTCTAGCAGACAAGAGACCCAGTACTTC
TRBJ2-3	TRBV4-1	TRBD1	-	CASSQDSGQGIDTQYF	TGCGCCAGCAGCCAAGACTCGGGACAGGGTATAGATACGCAGTATTTT
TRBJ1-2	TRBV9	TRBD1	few	CASSPRQGRNYGYTF	TGTGCCAGCAGCCCCAGACAGGGGAGGAACTATGGCTACACCTTC
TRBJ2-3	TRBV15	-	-	CATSRVAGYSTDTQYF	TGTGCCACCAGCAGAGTGGCAGGGTATAGCACAGATACGCAGTATTTT
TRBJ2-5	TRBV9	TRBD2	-	CASSAGSAGGRETQYF	TGTGCCAGCAGCGCCGGATCGGCGGGGGGCCGGGAGACCCAGTACTTC
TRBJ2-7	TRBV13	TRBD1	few	CASRTTGTGYEQYF	TGTGCCAGCAGAACGACCGGGACAGGCTACGAGCAGTACTTC
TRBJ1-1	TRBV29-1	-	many	CSVQSTGNTEAFF	TGCAGCGTTCAGTCGACGGGGAACACTGAAGCTTTCTTT
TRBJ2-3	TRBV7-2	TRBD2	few	CASSLARGGAIDTQYF	TGTGCCAGCAGCTTAGCTCGCGGGGGGGCCATAGATACGCAGTATTTT
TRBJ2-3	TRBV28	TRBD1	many	CASSLGQATDTQYF	TGTGCCAGCAGTTTAGGACAGGCCACAGATACGCAGTATTTT
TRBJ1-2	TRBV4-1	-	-	CASSQEERGYTF	TGCGCCAGCAGCCAAGAGGAAAGGGGCTACACCTTC
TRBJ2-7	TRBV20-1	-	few	CSASDEQYF	TGCAGTGCTAGCGACGAGCAGTACTTC
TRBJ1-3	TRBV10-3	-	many	CAISESRSIYF	TGTGCCATCAGTGAGTCCCGTTCCATATATTTT
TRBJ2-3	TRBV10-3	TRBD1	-	CAISESGTVTDTQYF	TGTGCCATCAGTGAGTCTGGGACAGTGACAGATACGCAGTATTTT
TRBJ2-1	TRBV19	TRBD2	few	CASSSSGGSSYNEQFF	TGTGCCAGTAGTAGTAGCGGGGGGAGCTCCTACAATGAGCAGTTCTTC
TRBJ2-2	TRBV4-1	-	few	CASSQEGTLTNTGELFF	TGCGCCAGCAGCCAAGAAGGGACACTGACTAACACCGGGGAGCTGTTTTTT
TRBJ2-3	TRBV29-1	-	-	CSVERQTDTQYF	TGCAGCGTTGAGAGGCAGACAGATACGCAGTATTTT
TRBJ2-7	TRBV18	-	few	CASSPVGGGGGEQYF	TGTGCCAGCTCACCAGTAGGAGGGGGCGGCGGCGAGCAGTACTTC
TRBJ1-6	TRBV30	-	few	CAWSLGRGDNSPLHF	TGTGCCTGGAGTTTAGGGAGGGGGGATAATTCACCCCTCCACTTT
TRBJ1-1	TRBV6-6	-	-	CASNSGRNTEAFF	TGTGCCAGCAATTCAGGGAGGAACACTGAAGCTTTCTTT
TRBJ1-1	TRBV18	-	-	CASSPWDTYTEAFF	TGTGCCAGCTCACCGTGGGACACGTACACTGAAGCTTTCTTT
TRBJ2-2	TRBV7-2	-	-	CASRPQGGELFF	TGTGCCAGCAGGCCGCAGGGCGGGGAGCTGTTTTTT
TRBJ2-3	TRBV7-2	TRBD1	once	CASSSSLGTGKDTQYF	TGTGCCAGCAGCTCCTCTCTTGGGACAGGGAAGGATACGCAGTATTTT
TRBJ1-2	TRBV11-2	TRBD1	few	CASSPRQGDYTF	TGTGCCAGCAGCCCAAGACAGGGTGACTACACCTTC
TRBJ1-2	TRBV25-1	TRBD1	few	CASSEEQGESYGYTF	TGTGCCAGCAGTGAAGAACAGGGGGAGAGCTATGGCTACACCTTC
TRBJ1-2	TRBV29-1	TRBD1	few	CSPPFGQGENYGYTF	TGCAGCCCGCCGTTCGGACAGGGGGAAAACTATGGCTACACCTTC
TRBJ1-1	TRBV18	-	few	CASSPRVSTNTEAFF	TGTGCCAGCTCACCACGGGTCAGCACCAACACTGAAGCTTTCTTT
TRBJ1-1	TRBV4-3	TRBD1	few	CASSQDRDRGRDTEAFF	TGCGCCAGCAGCCAAGATCGGGACAGGGGGCGGGACACTGAAGCTTTCTTT
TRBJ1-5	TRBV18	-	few	CASSADTYQPQHF	TGTGCCAGCTCCGCCGACACGTATCAGCCCCAGCATTTT
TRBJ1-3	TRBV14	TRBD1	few	CASSQRTGSLSGNTIYF	TGTGCCAGCAGCCAAAGGACAGGGAGCTTATCTGGAAACACCATATATTTT
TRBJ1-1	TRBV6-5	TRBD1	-	CASRPGQGAAEAFF	TGTGCCAGCAGGCCCGGACAGGGGGCGGCTGAAGCTTTCTTT
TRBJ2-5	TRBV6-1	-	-	CASSMTSSETQYF	TGTGCCAGCAGCATGACTAGTTCCGAGACCCAGTACTTC
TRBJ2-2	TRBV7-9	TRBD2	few	CASSPIAGAINTGELFF	TGTGCCAGCAGCCCCATAGCGGGGGCAATAAACACCGGGGAGCTGTTTTTT
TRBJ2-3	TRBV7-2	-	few	CASSLDTDTQYF	TGTGCCAGCAGCTTGGACACAGATACGCAGTATTTT
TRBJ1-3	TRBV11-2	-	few	CASSATQGSRNTIYF	TGTGCCAGCAGCGCCACCCAGGGATCTAGAAACACCATATATTTT